This T cell receptor (beta chain) was observed in a study of T-cell reconstitution after alpha-beta-depleted transplantation in children. CDR1 and CDR2 from the germline V gene are SGHAT and FQNNGV. The CDR3 contains 14 residues. The V end lost 2 bases, the J end lost 3 bases, and 10 bases lay between the germline ends. Unique molecular identifiers were incorporated when the TCRbeta library was constructed. TCRdb recomputed calls from the PCR reads with MiXCR, one row per CDR3 protein. The sample records 210,000 or so distinct CDR3 sequences, roughly a tenth being singletons. This clonotype was counted many times.

V and J are TRBV11-2 and TRBJ1-2, with D possibly TRBD1 on 5 matching bases. This clonotype originated in a human donor who donated a stem cell graft to a child with acute lymphoblastic leukemia. Sample: PBMCs from the stem cell graft donor, taken from the stem cell graft. The CDR3 spells CASSLSPGYYGYTF. CDR3 in DNA: TGTGCCAGCAGCTTATCTCCAGGGTACTATGGCTACACCTTC.